The rows below give T cell receptor beta chains drawn from one sample of a study of chemoradiotherapy in HPV16-positive cancers. The protocol was immunoSEQ multiplex PCR, while the TCRdb copy is restricted to in-frame clones and leaves out a portion. The sample has about 9,500 clones; 65% to 85% are singletons. The source material was blood, sampled from a patient who underwent chemoradiotherapy. The receptors shown here come from a human donor with HPV-associated anogenital cancer. Each CDR3 is given with its conserved first and last residue. A D gene is named only where the DNA matches it firmly. Some rows have no size entry. The others give once, few or many, or a class for an expanded clone.

>TRBJ1-2|NA|TRBV6-5|NA
CASSTGLLLSYGYTF
TGTGCCAGCAGCACCGGACTTCTGCTTTCCTATGGCTACACCTTC
>TRBJ1-3|NA|TRBV15|NA
CATSRDRQRGNTIYF
TGTGCCACCAGCAGAGATCGGCAGCGTGGAAACACCATATATTTT
>TRBJ2-2|TRBD1|TRBV5-1|NA
CASSRGQGNTGELFF
TGCGCCAGCAGCCGAGGACAGGGGAACACCGGGGAGCTGTTTTTT
>TRBJ2-5|TRBD2|TRBV5-4|NA
CASSRPGGRGSQETQYF
TGTGCCAGCAGCCGGCCGGGGGGGCGGGGGTCCCAAGAGACCCAGTACTTC
>TRBJ1-4|NA|TRBV10-2|NA
CATTVGVVFF
TGCGCCACTACCGTAGGGGTAGTGTTTTTT
>TRBJ1-4|NA|TRBV27|NA
CASSLRQDKMEKLFF
TGTGCCAGCAGTTTAAGACAGGACAAAATGGAAAAACTGTTTTTT
>TRBJ2-3|TRBD2|TRBV19|NA
CASSSTSGGALGTDTQYF
TGTGCCAGTAGTTCCACTAGCGGGGGGGCCCTTGGGACAGATACGCAGTATTTT
>TRBJ1-3|NA|TRBV12-5|NA
CASGFPLFSGNTIYF
TGTGCTAGTGGTTTCCCACTCTTCTCTGGAAACACCATATATTTT
>TRBJ1-1|NA|TRBV18|NA
CASSPRTANTEAFF
TGTGCCAGCTCACCCCGGACAGCGAACACTGAAGCTTTCTTT
>TRBJ2-7|TRBD1|TRBV5-6|NA
CASSWTGPSYEQYF
TGTGCCAGCAGCTGGACAGGGCCTTCCTACGAGCAGTACTTC
>TRBJ1-2|NA|TRBV19|NA
CASSIGAETHYGYTF
TGTGCCAGTAGTATAGGGGCAGAGACCCACTATGGCTACACCTTC
>TRBJ1-4|TRBD1|TRBV18|NA
CASSPGQGNEKLFF
TGTGCCAGCTCACCGGGACAGGGTAATGAAAAACTGTTTTTT
>TRBJ2-1|NA|TRBV19|NA
CASSIARGYNEQFF
TGTGCCAGTAGTATAGCCAGGGGCTACAATGAGCAGTTCTTC
>TRBJ2-3|NA|TRBV7-8|NA
CASSPKAGPSTDTQYF
TGTGCCAGCAGCCCCAAGGCGGGCCCTAGCACAGATACGCAGTATTTT
>TRBJ1-4|NA|TRBV4-3|NA
CASSPNNPTNEKLFF
TGCGCCAGCAGCCCTAACAACCCCACTAATGAAAAACTGTTTTTT
>TRBJ2-2|NA|TRBV19|NA
CASSIRGPTDFNTGELFF
TGTGCCAGTAGTATTCGGGGACCGACGGACTTTAACACCGGGGAGCTGTTTTTT
>TRBJ2-1|TRBD2|TRBV7-6|NA
CASSRGGQIYNEQFF
TGTGCCAGCAGCCGGGGGGGGCAAATTTACAATGAGCAGTTCTTC
>TRBJ2-5|NA|TRBV19|NA
CASSSSFSQETQYF
TGTGCCAGTAGTTCCAGTTTCAGCCAGGAGACCCAGTACTTC
>TRBJ2-5|NA|TRBV2|once
CASTVRPETQYF
TGTGCCAGCACGGTCCGTCCGGAGACCCAGTACTTC
>TRBJ2-7|NA|TRBV11-1|once
CASSLETSGDASYEQYF
TGTGCCAGCAGCTTAGAAACCTCGGGCGACGCTTCCTACGAGCAGTACTTC
>TRBJ2-1|TRBD2|TRBV29-1|NA
CSVPGLAGAEQFF
TGCAGCGTGCCGGGACTAGCGGGGGCAGAGCAGTTCTTC
>TRBJ1-3|NA|TRBV25-1|NA
CASSENRAGNTIYF
TGTGCCAGCAGTGAAAATCGGGCGGGAAACACCATATATTTT
>TRBJ1-3|NA|TRBV11-2|once
CASSSLRDRGNTIYF
TGTGCCAGCAGCTCTCTCCGGGACCGGGGAAACACCATATATTTT
>TRBJ2-5|TRBD1|TRBV4-2|once
CASSRGDRDTGTQYF
TGTGCCAGCAGCCGAGGGGACAGGGACACTGGGACCCAGTACTTC
>TRBJ1-1|NA|TRBV18|NA
CASSPQQSLNTEAFF
TGTGCCAGCTCACCACAGCAGTCTCTGAACACTGAAGCTTTCTTT
>TRBJ2-1|NA|TRBV4-3|NA
CASSQAELFPKFF
TGCGCCAGCAGCCAAGCCGAGCTTTTCCCCAAGTTCTTC
>TRBJ1-6|NA|TRBV5-6|NA
CASSLDSYNSPLHF
TGTGCCAGCAGCTTGGACAGCTATAATTCACCCCTCCACTTT
>TRBJ2-5|TRBD2|TRBV7-2|NA
CASSKGAGGPETQYF
TGTGCCAGCAGCAAGGGAGCGGGGGGGCCTGAGACCCAGTACTTC
>TRBJ1-2|NA|TRBV19|NA
CASSLGGVRNYGYTF
TGTGCCAGTAGTCTGGGGGGTGTTCGAAACTATGGCTACACCTTC
>TRBJ1-1|NA|TRBV10-2|few
CASSEFTGRGTEAFF
TGCGCCAGCAGTGAGTTTACAGGGAGGGGCACTGAAGCTTTCTTT
>TRBJ1-5|NA|TRBV6-4|few
CASSEGDSNQPQHF
TGTGCCAGCAGTGAGGGAGATAGCAATCAGCCCCAGCATTTT
>TRBJ2-3|TRBD1|TRBV2|NA
CASSLDRPPDTQYF
TGTGCCAGCAGTCTGGACAGGCCGCCAGATACGCAGTATTTT
>TRBJ1-2|NA|TRBV6-4|once
CASSEDRNYGYTF
TGTGCCAGCAGTGAAGACCGTAACTATGGCTACACCTTC
>TRBJ2-5|NA|TRBV7-9|NA
CASSRELGETQYF
TGTGCCAGCAGCCGCGAGTTGGGAGAGACCCAGTACTTC
>TRBJ1-1|TRBD1|TRBV6-1|NA
CASSDGQGVDTEAFF
TGTGCCAGCAGTGATGGACAGGGGGTGGACACTGAAGCTTTCTTT
>TRBJ1-1|TRBD1|TRBV6-4|once
CASLGLDRGLEAFF
TGTGCCAGTCTTGGGCTAGACAGGGGACTAGAGGCTTTCTTT
>TRBJ1-5|NA|TRBV5-1|NA
CASSWTARTDSNQPQHF
TGCGCCAGCAGCTGGACTGCAAGAACCGATTCCAATCAGCCCCAGCATTTT
>TRBJ2-3|NA|TRBV5-1|NA
CASSLELPSTDTQYF
TGCGCCAGCAGCTTGGAACTACCCTCCACAGATACGCAGTATTTT
>TRBJ1-2|TRBD1|TRBV6-5|once
CASSRGQGGGYTF
TGTGCCAGCAGTCGCGGACAGGGTGGTGGCTACACCTTC
>TRBJ2-7|TRBD1|TRBV20-1|NA
CSAGTVYEQYF
TGCAGTGCTGGGACAGTTTACGAGCAGTACTTC
>TRBJ2-3|TRBD1|TRBV11-2|NA
CASSFRGTGSDTQYF
TGTGCCAGCAGCTTTCGGGGGACAGGGTCAGATACGCAGTATTTT
>TRBJ1-2|NA|TRBV7-9|once
CASSLAARGGVYGYTF
TGTGCCAGCAGCTTAGCGGCGAGAGGGGGAGTGTATGGCTACACCTTC
>TRBJ2-1|NA|TRBV11-2|NA
CASSLGSGSSYNEQFF
TGTGCCAGCAGCTTAGGATCGGGGTCGTCGTACAATGAGCAGTTCTTC
>TRBJ2-1|NA|TRBV7-9|NA
CASSLKRATEQFF
TGTGCCAGCAGCTTAAAAAGGGCGACCGAGCAGTTCTTC
>TRBJ2-7|NA|TRBV21-1|NA
CASSNRNRSYEQYF
TGTGCCAGCAGCAATCGGAACAGATCCTACGAGCAGTACTTC
>TRBJ2-2|NA|TRBV7-2|NA
CASRIDRNTGELFF
TGTGCCAGCAGGATTGACAGGAACACCGGGGAGCTGTTTTTT
>TRBJ2-1|TRBD2|TRBV7-2|NA
CASSLQTSGYEQFF
TGTGCCAGCAGCCTGCAGACTAGCGGGTATGAGCAGTTCTTC
>TRBJ1-6|NA|TRBV2|NA
CASSEVLSSYNSPLHF
TGTGCCAGCAGTGAAGTGCTTAGCTCCTATAATTCACCCCTCCACTTT
>TRBJ1-1|NA|TRBV6-5|NA
CASAYSGNTEAFF
TGTGCCAGCGCTTACTCGGGGAACACTGAAGCTTTCTTT
>TRBJ2-3|NA|TRBV7-9|NA
CASSLKISPQYF
TGTGCCAGCAGCTTAAAAATAAGTCCGCAGTATTTT
>TRBJ2-1|NA|TRBV7-2|NA
CASSLQLRNEQFF
TGTGCCAGCAGCTTACAACTCCGCAATGAGCAGTTCTTC
>TRBJ1-1|NA|TRBV7-2|NA
CASSLNSANTEAFF
TGTGCCAGCAGCTTAAATTCAGCCAACACTGAAGCTTTCTTT